This T cell receptor (beta chain) emerged from a study of CD8 T cells in ankylosing spondylitis. Findings and limits, study-wide: Existing reports had already noted some motif variants in reactive arthritis synovial fluid and blood. The disease-linked clones had a CD8+ phenotype and low blood frequencies. Disease-associated clones were reportedly significantly overrepresented in matched ankylosing spondylitis synovial fluid.

The CDR3 runs 13 residues. CDR1 SQVTM and CDR2 ANQGSEA come from the germline V gene. V gave up 7 bases and J gave up 0 bases, with 10 bases separating them. A quantitative 5'-RACE method, one with molecular barcodes, was used to make TCR beta libraries. MiXCR, run by TCRdb on the 5' RACE reads, gives a single entry per CDR3 protein. In the table there are some 90,000 distinct CDR3 sequences, around 26% of which are singletons. This clonotype occurred many times. Its antigen is unidentified. The J gene is TRBJ1-3, the V gene TRBV29-1, with D hard to call. Sequencing used blood, either unsorted or a sorted T cell fraction (not recorded which). The clonotype comes from a male donor with ankylosing spondylitis or in good health (not recorded which). This CDR3 reads CSARRPSGNTIYF. CDR3 bases: TGCAGCGCCCGCCGGCCCTCTGGAAACACCATATATTTT.